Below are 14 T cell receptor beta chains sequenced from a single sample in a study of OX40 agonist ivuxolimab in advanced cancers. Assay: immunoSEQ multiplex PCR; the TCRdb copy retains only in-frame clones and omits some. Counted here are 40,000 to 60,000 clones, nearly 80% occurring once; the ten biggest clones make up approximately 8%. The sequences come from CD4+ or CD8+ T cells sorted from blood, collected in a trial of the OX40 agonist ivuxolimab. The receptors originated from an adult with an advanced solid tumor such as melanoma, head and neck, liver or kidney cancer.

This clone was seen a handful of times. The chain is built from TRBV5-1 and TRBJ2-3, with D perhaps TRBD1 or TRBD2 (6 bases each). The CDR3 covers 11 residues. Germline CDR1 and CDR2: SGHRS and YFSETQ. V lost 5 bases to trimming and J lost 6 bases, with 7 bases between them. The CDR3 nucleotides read TGCGCCAGCAGAGGGGGGGATACGCAGTATTTT. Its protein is CASRGGDTQYF.

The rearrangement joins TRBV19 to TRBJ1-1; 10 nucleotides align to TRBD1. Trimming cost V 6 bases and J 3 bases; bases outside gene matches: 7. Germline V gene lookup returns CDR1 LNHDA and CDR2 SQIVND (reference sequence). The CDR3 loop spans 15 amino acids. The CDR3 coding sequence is TGTGCCAGTAGCCGGAGACAGGGGGCCTACACTGAAGCTTTCTTT. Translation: CASSRRQGAYTEAFF.

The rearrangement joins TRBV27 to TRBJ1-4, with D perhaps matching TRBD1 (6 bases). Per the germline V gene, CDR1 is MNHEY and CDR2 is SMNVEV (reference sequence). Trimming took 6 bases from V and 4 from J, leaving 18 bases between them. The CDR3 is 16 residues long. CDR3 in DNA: TGTGCCAGCAGCCCCCTGGGGGGGGCGGTTAATGAAAAACTGTTTTTT. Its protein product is CASSPLGGAVNEKLFF.

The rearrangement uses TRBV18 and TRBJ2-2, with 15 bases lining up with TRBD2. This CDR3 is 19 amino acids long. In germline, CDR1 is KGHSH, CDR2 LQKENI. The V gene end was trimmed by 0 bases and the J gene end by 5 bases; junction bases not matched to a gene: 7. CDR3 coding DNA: TGTGCCAGCTCACCACCCGGACTAGCGGGAGGGCCTCGAACCGGGGAGCTGTTTTTT. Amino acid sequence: CASSPPGLAGGPRTGELFF.

This CDR3 reads CASSYKDRENEQFF. CDR3 in DNA: TGTGCCAGCAGTTATAAGGACAGGGAAAATGAGCAGTTCTTC. The chain joins TRBV6-5 to TRBJ2-1; 8 bases are a match to TRBD1. This CDR3 has 14 residues. Germline CDR1 and CDR2: MNHEY and SVGAGI. Unmatched junction bases numbered 5, after V lost 3 bases and J lost 7 bases.

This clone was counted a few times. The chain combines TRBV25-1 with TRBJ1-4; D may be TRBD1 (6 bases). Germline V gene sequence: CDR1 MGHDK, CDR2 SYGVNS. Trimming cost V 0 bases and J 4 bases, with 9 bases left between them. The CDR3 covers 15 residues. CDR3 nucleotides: TGTGCCAGCAGTGAATATGGGGGCGGTAATGAAAAACTGTTTTTT. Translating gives CASSEYGGGNEKLFF.

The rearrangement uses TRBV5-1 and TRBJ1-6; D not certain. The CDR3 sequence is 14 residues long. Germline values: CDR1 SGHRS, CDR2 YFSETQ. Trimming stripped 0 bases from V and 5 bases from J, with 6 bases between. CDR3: CASSLAQDNSPLHF. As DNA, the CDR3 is TGCGCCAGCAGCTTGGCCCAGGATAATTCACCCCTCCACTTT. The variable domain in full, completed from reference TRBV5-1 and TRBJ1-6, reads KAGVTQTPRYLIKTRGQQVTLSCSPISGHRSVSWYQQTPGQGLQFLFEYFSETQRNKGNFPGRFSGRQFSNSRSEMNVSTLELGDSALYLCASSLAQDNSPLHFGNGTRLTVT.

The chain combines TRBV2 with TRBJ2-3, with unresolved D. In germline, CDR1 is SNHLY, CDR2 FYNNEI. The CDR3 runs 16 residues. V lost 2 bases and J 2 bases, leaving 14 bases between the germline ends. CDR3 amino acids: CASSEWAFRTTDTQYF. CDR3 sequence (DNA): TGTGCCAGCAGTGAATGGGCCTTCAGAACCACAGATACGCAGTATTTT.

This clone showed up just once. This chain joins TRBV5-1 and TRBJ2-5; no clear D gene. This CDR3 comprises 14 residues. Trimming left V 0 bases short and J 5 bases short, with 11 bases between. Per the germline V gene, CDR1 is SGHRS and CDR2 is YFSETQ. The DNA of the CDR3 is TGCGCCAGCAGCTTGGGTCGGAGAGGTGAGACCCAGTACTTC. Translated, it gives CASSLGRRGETQYF.

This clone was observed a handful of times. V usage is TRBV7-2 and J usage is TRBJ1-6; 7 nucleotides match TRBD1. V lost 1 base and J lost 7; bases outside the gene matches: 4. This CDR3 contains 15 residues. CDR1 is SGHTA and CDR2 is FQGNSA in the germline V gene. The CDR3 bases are TGTGCCAGCAGCTTAGGGGACAGCCAAAATTCACCCCTCCACTTT. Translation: CASSLGDSQNSPLHF.

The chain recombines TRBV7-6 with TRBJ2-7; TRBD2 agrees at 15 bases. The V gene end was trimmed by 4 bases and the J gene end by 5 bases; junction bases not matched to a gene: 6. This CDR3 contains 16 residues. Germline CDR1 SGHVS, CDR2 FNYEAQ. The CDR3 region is CASSSGLAGGTHEQYF. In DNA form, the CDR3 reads TGTGCCAGCAGCTCGGGACTAGCGGGAGGTACCCACGAGCAGTACTTC.

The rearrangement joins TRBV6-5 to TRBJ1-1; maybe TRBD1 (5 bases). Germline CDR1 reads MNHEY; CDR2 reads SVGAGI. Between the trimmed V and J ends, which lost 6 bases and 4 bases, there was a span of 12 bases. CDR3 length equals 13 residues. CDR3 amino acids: CASRSGTPTEAFF. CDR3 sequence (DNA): TGTGCCAGCAGATCCGGGACGCCCACTGAAGCTTTCTTT.

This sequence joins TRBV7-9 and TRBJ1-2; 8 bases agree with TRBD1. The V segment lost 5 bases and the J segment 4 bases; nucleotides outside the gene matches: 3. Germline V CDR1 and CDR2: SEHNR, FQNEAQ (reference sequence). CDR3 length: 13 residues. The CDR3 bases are TGTGCCAGCAGCCAAGGACAGGGCTATGGCTACACCTTC. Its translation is CASSQGQGYGYTF.

This CDR3 is CASSFSPRNEQFF. CDR3 sequence (DNA): TGTGCCAGCAGCTTCTCTCCTAGAAATGAGCAGTTCTTC. V usage is TRBV5-8 and J usage is TRBJ2-1; D is undetermined. Germline V lookup: CDR1 SGHTS, CDR2 YDEGEE. Deletions cut 2 bases from V and 7 bases from J, with 10 bases between. The CDR3 spans 13 residues.